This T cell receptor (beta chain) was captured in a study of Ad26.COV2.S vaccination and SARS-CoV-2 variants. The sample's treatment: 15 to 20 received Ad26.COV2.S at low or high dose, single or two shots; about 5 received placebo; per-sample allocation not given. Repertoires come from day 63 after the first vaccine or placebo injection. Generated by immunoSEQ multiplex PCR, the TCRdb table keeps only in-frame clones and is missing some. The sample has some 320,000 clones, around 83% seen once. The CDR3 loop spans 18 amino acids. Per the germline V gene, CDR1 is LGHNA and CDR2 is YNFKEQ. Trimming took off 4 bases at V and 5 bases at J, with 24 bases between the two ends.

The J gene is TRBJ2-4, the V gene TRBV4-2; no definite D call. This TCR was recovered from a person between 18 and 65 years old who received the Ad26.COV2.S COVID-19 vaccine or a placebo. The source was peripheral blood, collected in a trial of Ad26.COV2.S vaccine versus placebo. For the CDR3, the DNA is TGTGCCAGCAGCCGAGAGACGTCACTCGGTTGGAGTCAAAACATTCAGTACTTC. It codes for CASSRETSLGWSQNIQYF.